This T cell receptor beta chain was sequenced for a study of monozygotic twins with inflammatory bowel disease (dated by TCRdb to the late 2010s). For the study in its entirety: A total of 28 monozygotic twin pairs were included in the full study, comprising nine German pairs (four IBD-concordant, five IBD-discordant) and 19 IBD-discordant Danish pairs. The search for disease-associated traits relied mainly on comparing IBD patients with their genetically identical healthy co-twins within discordant pairs. Each individual had, on average, about 151 000 unique TCRalpha sequences and 181 000 unique TCRbeta sequences available for analysis.

From each donor, an approximately 2.5 ml peripheral blood sample was drawn into PAXgene tubes and stored at -80 degrees C. Without T cell sorting, total RNA was isolated from whole blood using the PAXgene blood miRNA kit on an automated QIAcube. Deep TCRalpha and TCRbeta repertoire profiling with unique molecular barcoding was performed on peripheral blood of monozygotic twin pairs concordant or discordant for inflammatory bowel disease. Smoking habits were recorded for all twin pairs, and each individual was classified as a current, former or never smoker. Library method: 5' RACE. The input for every TCR library was around 4,000 ng of total RNA. cDNA was synthesized with SMARTScribe reverse transcriptase in eight separate reactions per sample. Unique molecular identifiers containing a 6-nucleotide sample barcode were introduced through template switching during cDNA synthesis. Amplification of TCRalpha and TCRbeta cDNA involved two nested PCRs of approximately 16 and 10 cycles, and each PCR was followed by bead purification. Before amplification, the cDNA was both treated with uracil DNA-glycosylase and purified with the QIAquick PCR purification kit. In the second PCR, Illumina TruSeq-compatible adapters and sample-specific barcodes were added. Library quality and concentration were checked on TapeStation and Qubit, and libraries were pooled at 5 to 6.5 ng each. The pooled libraries were sequenced with 2 x 100 bp reads and custom sequencing primers on an Illumina HiSeq2500 single-index Rapid Run. Turning to the authors' computational methods: MiGEC version 1.2.6 was used for UMI-based consensus assembly, which corrected PCR and sequencing errors. MiXCR version 2.1.1 was used to carry out V(D)J alignment, clonotype assembly and CDR3 extraction. To normalise gene usage, clonotype sharing and MAIT/NKT TCR abundance, the analysis used the top 1000, 10 000 and 20 000 clonotypes per sample. After downsampling to 27 000 UMIs, diversity was calculated as the inverse Simpson index using the vegan R package. Paired Mann-Whitney U tests on discordant twin pairs were used, with Benjamini-Hochberg multiple-testing correction. TCRdb reprocessed the reads, and each CDR3 protein sequence is entered once, without DNA. The V and J calls here are based on TCRdb, not the publication. The sample's records list approximately 380,000 distinct CDR3 sequences. 2.5% to 3% of the sample comes from the top ten.

Remarks on this clonotype: Its antigen is unknown.

Points the paper makes about the study in general: No single strong signal or clonotype linked to IBD turned up in the results, so the idea that one exists was not supported. TCRbeta repertoire diversity, by inverse Simpson index, was decreased in IBD patients compared with their healthy co-twins. Concordant and discordant twins showed no difference in repertoire similarity, possibly because of limited statistical power. The analysis was unable to tell different T cell subtypes apart. IBD patients shared fewer clonotypes with other individuals than healthy twins did, most markedly in patients showing signs of disease activity. Because patients received different immunosuppressive treatments, the repertoires may have picked up extra background noise and variability between individuals.

CDR1 and CDR2, looked up from the germline V gene, are SGHTA and FQGTGA. There are 16 amino acids in the CDR3, from cysteine to phenylalanine inclusive. The protein alone is recorded here. The material sequenced was blood. The TCR comes from a human donor with ulcerative colitis or Crohn's disease, or a healthy co-twin of an affected twin (not recorded which). The chain uses TRBV7-3 and TRBJ2-5; without DNA, the TCRdb call of TRBD1 cannot be checked. The CDR3 corresponds to CASSLNSRGLQETQYF.